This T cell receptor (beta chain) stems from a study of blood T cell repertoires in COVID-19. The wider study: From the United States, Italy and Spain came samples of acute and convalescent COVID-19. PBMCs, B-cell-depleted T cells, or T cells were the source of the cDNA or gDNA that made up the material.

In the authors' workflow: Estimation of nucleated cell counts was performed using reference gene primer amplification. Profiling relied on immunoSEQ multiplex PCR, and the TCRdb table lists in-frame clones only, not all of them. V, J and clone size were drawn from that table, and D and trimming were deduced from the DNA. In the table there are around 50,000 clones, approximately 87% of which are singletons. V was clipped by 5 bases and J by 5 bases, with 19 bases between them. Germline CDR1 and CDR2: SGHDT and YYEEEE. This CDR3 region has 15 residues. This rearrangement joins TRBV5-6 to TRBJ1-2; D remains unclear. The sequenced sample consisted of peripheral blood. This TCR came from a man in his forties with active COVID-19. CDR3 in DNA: TGTGCCAGCAGGTTTTATCTTAGCCCGGTATATGGCTACACCTTC. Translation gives CASRFYLSPVYGYTF.